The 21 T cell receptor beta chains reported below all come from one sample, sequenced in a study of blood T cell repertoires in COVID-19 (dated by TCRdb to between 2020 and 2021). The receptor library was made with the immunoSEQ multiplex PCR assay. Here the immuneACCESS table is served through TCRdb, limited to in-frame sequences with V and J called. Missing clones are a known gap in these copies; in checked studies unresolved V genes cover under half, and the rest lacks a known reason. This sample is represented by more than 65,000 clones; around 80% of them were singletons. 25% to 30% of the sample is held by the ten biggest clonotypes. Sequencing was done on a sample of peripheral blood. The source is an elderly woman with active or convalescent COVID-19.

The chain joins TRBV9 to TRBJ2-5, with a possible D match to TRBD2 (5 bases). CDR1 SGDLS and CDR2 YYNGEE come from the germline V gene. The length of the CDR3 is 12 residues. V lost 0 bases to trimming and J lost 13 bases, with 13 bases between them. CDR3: CASSVVPGKMYF. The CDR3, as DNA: TGTGCCAGCAGCGTAGTCCCGGGAAAAATGTACTTC.

The CDR3 reads CASRTSGGAETQYF. DNA for the CDR3: TGTGCCAGCAGAACTAGCGGGGGGGCTGAGACCCAGTACTTC. The chain couples TRBV2 to TRBJ2-5; 13 bases agree with TRBD2. Losses at the gene ends were 6 bases for V and 5 bases for J; bases not matched to a gene: 3. The CDR3 extends over 14 amino acids. Germline lookup yields CDR1 SNHLY and CDR2 FYNNEI.

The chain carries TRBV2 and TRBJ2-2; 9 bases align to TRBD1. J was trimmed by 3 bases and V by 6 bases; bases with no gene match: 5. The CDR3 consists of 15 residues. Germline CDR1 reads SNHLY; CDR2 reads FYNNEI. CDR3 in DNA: TGTGCCAGCAGGAAACAGGGGGCGGACACCGGGGAGCTGTTTTTT. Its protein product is CASRKQGADTGELFF.

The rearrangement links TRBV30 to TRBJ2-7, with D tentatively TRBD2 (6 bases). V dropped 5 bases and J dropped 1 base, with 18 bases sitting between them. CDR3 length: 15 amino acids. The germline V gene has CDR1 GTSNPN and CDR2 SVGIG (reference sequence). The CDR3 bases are TGTGCCTGGCGCGACGTTTATGGGGGGTCCTACGAGCAGTACTTC. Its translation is CAWRDVYGGSYEQYF. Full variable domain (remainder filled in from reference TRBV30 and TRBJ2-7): SQTIHQWPATLVQPVGSPLSLECTVEGTSNPNLYWYRQAAGRGLQLLFYSVGIGQISSEVPQNLSASRPQDRQFILSSKKLLLSDSGFYLCAWRDVYGGSYEQYFGPGTRLTVT.

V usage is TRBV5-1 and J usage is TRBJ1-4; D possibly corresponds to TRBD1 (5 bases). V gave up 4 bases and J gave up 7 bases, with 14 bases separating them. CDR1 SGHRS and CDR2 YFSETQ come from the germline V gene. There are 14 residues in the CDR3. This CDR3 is CASSPEGFGEKLFF. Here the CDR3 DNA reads TGCGCCAGCAGCCCGGAGGGGTTTGGTGAAAAACTGTTTTTT.

CDR3 protein: CASSYSTGGYEQYF. The DNA for the CDR3 is TGCGCCAGCAGCTACTCCACAGGGGGGTACGAGCAGTACTTC. This chain joins TRBV5-1 and TRBJ2-7; 8 nucleotides line up with TRBD1. This CDR3 region has 14 residues. Germline V gene sequence: CDR1 SGHRS, CDR2 YFSETQ. Trimming removed 3 bases from V and 4 bases from J; junction bases left unmatched: 6. The full variable domain, its missing parts supplied by reference TRBV5-1 and TRBJ2-7, is KAGVTQTPRYLIKTRGQQVTLSCSPISGHRSVSWYQQTPGQGLQFLFEYFSETQRNKGNFPGRFSGRQFSNSRSEMNVSTLELGDSALYLCASSYSTGGYEQYFGPGTRLTVT.

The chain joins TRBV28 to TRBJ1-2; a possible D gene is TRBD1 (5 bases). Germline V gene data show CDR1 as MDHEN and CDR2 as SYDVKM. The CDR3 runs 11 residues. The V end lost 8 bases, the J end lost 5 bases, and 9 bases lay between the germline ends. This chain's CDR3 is CASAGQYGYTF. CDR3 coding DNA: TGTGCCAGCGCAGGGCAATATGGCTACACCTTC.

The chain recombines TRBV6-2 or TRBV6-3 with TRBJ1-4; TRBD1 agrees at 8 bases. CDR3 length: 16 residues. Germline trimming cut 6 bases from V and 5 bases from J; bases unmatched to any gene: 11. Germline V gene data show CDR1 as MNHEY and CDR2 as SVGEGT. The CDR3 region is CASSSIPGQANEKLFF. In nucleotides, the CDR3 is TGTGCCAGCAGCTCGATCCCGGGACAGGCGAATGAAAAACTGTTTTTT.

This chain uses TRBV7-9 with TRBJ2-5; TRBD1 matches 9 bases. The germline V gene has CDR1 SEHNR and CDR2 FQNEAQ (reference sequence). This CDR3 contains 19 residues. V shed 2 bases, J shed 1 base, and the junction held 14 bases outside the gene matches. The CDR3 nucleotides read TGTGCCAGCAGCTTATACAGGGGGCTATCGGACTCCCGCCAAGAGACCCAGTACTTC. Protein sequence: CASSLYRGLSDSRQETQYF.

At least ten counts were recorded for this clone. CDR3 DNA sequence: TGTGCCAGCAGCCTAAAAGAGACCCAGTACTTC. This codes for CASSLKETQYF. The chain links TRBV7-6 to TRBJ2-5; D gene unclear. Looked up from germline, CDR1 is SGHVS and CDR2 is FNYEAQ. V was trimmed by 5 bases and J by 3 bases, leaving 4 bases between them. The CDR3 length is 11 residues. The variable domain in full, with the rest retrieved from reference TRBV7-6 and TRBJ2-5, is GAGVSQSPRYKVTKRGQDVALRCDPISGHVSLYWYRQALGQGPEFLTYFNYEAQQDKSGLPNDRFSAERPEGSISTLTIQRTEQRDSAMYRCASSLKETQYFGPGTRLLVL.

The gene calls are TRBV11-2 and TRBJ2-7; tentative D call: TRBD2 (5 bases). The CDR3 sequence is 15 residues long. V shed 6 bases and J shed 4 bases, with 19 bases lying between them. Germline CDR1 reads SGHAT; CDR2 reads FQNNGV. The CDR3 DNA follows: TGTGCCAGCAGTTCCGGCGCTAGCCGTGTTTACGAGCAGTACTTC. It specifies CASSSGASRVYEQYF.

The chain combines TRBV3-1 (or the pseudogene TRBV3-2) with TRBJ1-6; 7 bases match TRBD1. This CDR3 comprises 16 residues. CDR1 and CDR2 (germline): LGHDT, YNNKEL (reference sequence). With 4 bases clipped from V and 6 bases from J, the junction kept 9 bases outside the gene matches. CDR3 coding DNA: TGTGCCAGCAGCCTCATAGGGGACAGTTCTAATTCACCCCTCCACTTT. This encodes CASSLIGDSSNSPLHF.

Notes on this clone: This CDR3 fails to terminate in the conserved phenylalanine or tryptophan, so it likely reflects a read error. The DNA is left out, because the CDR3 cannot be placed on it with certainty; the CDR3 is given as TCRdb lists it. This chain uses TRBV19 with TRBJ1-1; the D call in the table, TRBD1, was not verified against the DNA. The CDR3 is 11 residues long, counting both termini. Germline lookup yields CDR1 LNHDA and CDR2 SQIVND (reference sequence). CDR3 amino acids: CASSIRTTISV.

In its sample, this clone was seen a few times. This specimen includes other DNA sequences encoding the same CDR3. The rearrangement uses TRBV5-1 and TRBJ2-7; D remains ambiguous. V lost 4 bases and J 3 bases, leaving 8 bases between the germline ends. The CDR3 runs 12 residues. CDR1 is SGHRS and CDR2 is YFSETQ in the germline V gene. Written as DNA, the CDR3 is TGCGCCAGCAGCCCACCGAGCTACGAGCAGTACTTC. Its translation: CASSPPSYEQYF.

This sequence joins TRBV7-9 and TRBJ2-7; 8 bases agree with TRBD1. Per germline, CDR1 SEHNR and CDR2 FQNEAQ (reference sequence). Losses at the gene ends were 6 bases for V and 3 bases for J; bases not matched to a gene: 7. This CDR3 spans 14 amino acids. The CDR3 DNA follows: TGTGCCAGCAGGGGGGACAGGAAATTCTACGAGCAGTACTTC. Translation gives CASRGDRKFYEQYF.

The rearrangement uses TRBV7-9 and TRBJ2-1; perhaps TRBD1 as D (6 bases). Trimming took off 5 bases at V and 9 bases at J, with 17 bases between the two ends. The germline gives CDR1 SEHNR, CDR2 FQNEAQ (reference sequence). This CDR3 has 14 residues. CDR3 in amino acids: CASSPQVQGGEQFF. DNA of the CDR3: TGTGCCAGCAGCCCCCAGGTACAGGGTGGTGAGCAGTTCTTC. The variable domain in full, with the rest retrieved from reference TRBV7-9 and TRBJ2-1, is DTGVSQNPRHKITKRGQNVTFRCDPISEHNRLYWYRQTLGQGPEFLTYFQNEAQLEKSRLLSDRFSAERPKGSFSTLEIQRTEQGDSAMYLCASSPQVQGGEQFFGPGTRLTVL.

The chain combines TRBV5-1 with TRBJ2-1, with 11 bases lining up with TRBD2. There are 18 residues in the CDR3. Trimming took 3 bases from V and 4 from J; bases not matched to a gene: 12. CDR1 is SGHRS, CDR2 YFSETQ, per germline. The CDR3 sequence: CASSSDVSGGAGYNEQFF. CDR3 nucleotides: TGCGCCAGCAGCTCGGACGTTAGCGGGGGGGCCGGGTACAATGAGCAGTTCTTC.

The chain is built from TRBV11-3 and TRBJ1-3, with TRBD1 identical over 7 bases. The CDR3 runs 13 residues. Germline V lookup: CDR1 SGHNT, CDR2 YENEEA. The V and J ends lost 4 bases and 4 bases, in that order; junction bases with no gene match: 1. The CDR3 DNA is TGTGCCAGCAGCTGGGACAGAGGAAACACCATATATTTT. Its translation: CASSWDRGNTIYF.

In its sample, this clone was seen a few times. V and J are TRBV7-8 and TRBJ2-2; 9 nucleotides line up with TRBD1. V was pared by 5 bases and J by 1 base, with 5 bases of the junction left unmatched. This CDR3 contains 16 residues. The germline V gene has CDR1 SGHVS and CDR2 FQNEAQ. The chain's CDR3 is CASSQGGQGNTGELFF. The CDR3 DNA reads TGTGCCAGCAGCCAGGGGGGACAGGGGAACACCGGGGAGCTGTTTTTT.

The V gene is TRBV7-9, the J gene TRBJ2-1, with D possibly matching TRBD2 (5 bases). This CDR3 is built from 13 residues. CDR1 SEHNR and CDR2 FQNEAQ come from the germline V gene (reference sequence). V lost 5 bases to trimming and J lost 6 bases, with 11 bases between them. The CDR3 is CASSATGVNEQFF. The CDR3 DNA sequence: TGTGCCAGCAGCGCTACCGGGGTCAATGAGCAGTTCTTC. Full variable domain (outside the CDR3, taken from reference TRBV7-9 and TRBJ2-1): DTGVSQNPRHKITKRGQNVTFRCDPISEHNRLYWYRQTLGQGPEFLTYFQNEAQLEKSRLLSDRFSAERPKGSFSTLEIQRTEQGDSAMYLCASSATGVNEQFFGPGTRLTVL.

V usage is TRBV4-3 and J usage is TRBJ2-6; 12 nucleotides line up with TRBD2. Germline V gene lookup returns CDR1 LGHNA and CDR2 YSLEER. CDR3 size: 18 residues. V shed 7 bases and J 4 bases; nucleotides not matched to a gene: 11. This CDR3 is CASTPSGGAMIGANVLTF. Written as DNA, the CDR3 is TGCGCCAGCACGCCTAGCGGGGGGGCCATGATAGGGGCCAACGTCCTGACTTTC.